A selection of T cell receptor beta chains follows, all from one sample in a study of identical twins. A single record per CDR3 protein comes from TCRdb applying MiXCR to the 5' RACE reads. Among about 200,000 distinct CDR3 sequences, about 10% were seen once, and the ten largest hold approximately 11%. Sequenced material: memory T cells sorted from blood. The origin of the receptors is a man between 45 and 60 years old in good health. Both conserved end residues are part of each CDR3. The order of the fields is clone size, J gene, D gene, V gene, CDR3 protein, CDR3 DNA. A D gene is named only where the DNA matches it firmly. Clone size appears in some rows only: once, few, many, or a class for an expanded clone.

few	TRBJ1-5	-	TRBV30	CAWSVGRLGGNQPQHF	TGTGCCTGGAGTGTGGGGAGGCTAGGGGGCAATCAGCCCCAGCATTTT
-	TRBJ1-2	-	TRBV6-1	CASSENWRDGYTF	TGTGCCAGCAGTGAGAACTGGCGAGATGGCTACACCTTC
-	TRBJ2-1	-	TRBV18	CASSPLQWTGGNEQFF	TGTGCCAGCTCACCCCTTCAGTGGACTGGGGGCAATGAGCAGTTCTTC
-	TRBJ1-2	-	TRBV9	CASSPSQTAYYGYTF	TGTGCCAGCAGCCCCTCCCAGACGGCCTACTATGGCTACACCTTC
many	TRBJ2-3	TRBD2	TRBV29-1	CSVEDRGGGTDTQYF	TGCAGCGTTGAAGACCGCGGGGGGGGTACAGATACGCAGTATTTT
-	TRBJ1-1	TRBD1	TRBV29-1	CSVRQGGTEAFF	TGCAGCGTACGACAGGGAGGGACTGAAGCTTTCTTT
-	TRBJ2-1	TRBD2	TRBV28	CASSLSASGYNEQFF	TGTGCCAGCAGTTTATCTGCTAGCGGGTACAATGAGCAGTTCTTC
many	TRBJ2-1	TRBD2	TRBV29-1	CSVGPSGRGNEQFF	TGCAGCGTTGGCCCTAGCGGGAGGGGGAATGAGCAGTTCTTC
many	TRBJ2-5	-	TRBV12-3/TRBV12-4	CASSHQETQYF	TGTGCCAGCAGTCACCAAGAGACCCAGTACTTC
few	TRBJ2-7	-	TRBV9	CASSVGLALSYEQYF	TGTGCCAGCAGCGTAGGTCTAGCGCTTTCCTACGAGCAGTACTTC
-	TRBJ1-3	-	TRBV13	CASSPTGTGNTIYF	TGTGCCAGCAGCCCCACCGGGACAGGAAACACCATATATTTT
-	TRBJ2-1	TRBD2	TRBV3-1	CASSPGGGEYNEQFF	TGTGCCAGCAGCCCTGGCGGGGGGGAATACAATGAGCAGTTCTTC
-	TRBJ1-2	TRBD1	TRBV6-1	CASRGQGGFYGYTF	TGTGCCAGCAGGGGTCAGGGGGGTTTCTATGGCTACACCTTC
-	TRBJ2-7	TRBD2	TRBV28	CASSSRLAGGLGYEQYF	TGTGCCAGCAGTTCCAGACTAGCGGGAGGTCTGGGCTACGAGCAGTACTTC
many	TRBJ2-7	TRBD1	TRBV27	CASSLSVGQAVIYEQYF	TGTGCCAGCAGTTTATCAGTAGGACAGGCCGTCATATACGAGCAGTACTTC
-	TRBJ2-7	TRBD1	TRBV20-1	CSAPGMGQGYEQYF	TGCAGTGCCCCGGGCATGGGACAGGGTTACGAGCAGTACTTC
few	TRBJ1-2	-	TRBV15	CATSGQGSSYGYTF	TGTGCCACCAGCGGGCAGGGCAGTAGCTATGGCTACACCTTC
many	TRBJ2-7	-	TRBV5-1	CASSLALDEQYF	TGCGCCAGCAGCTTGGCCCTAGACGAGCAGTACTTC
many	TRBJ2-4	-	TRBV3-1	CASRAPSSDIQYF	TGTGCCAGCAGAGCCCCGTCTAGCGACATTCAGTACTTC
few	TRBJ2-1	-	TRBV30	CAWSNSGTGDEQFF	TGTGCCTGGAGTAACTCCGGGACTGGGGATGAGCAGTTCTTC
few	TRBJ2-3	-	TRBV3-1	CASSQLRADTQYF	TGTGCCAGCAGCCAATTACGGGCAGATACGCAGTATTTT
-	TRBJ2-1	TRBD1	TRBV5-4	CASGQDFSPYNEQFF	TGTGCCAGCGGACAGGACTTCTCTCCCTACAATGAGCAGTTCTTC
many	TRBJ1-2	-	TRBV29-1	CSVAISGGRYGYTF	TGCAGCGTAGCCATCTCGGGGGGCCGCTATGGCTACACCTTC
-	TRBJ2-7	-	TRBV6-6	CASSYDPYEQYF	TGTGCCAGCAGTTACGACCCTTACGAGCAGTACTTC
many	TRBJ1-4	-	TRBV11-2	CASSRPSEDSNEKLFF	TGTGCCAGCAGCCGACCCTCTGAGGACAGTAATGAAAAACTGTTTTTT
-	TRBJ1-5	TRBD1	TRBV10-3	CAIRAGQGGQPQHF	TGTGCCATCAGGGCTGGACAGGGGGGTCAGCCCCAGCATTTT
few	TRBJ2-5	-	TRBV11-2	CASSLVGQKRETQYF	TGTGCCAGCAGCTTAGTAGGGCAGAAAAGAGAGACCCAGTACTTC
-	TRBJ2-4	TRBD1	TRBV10-3	CAISNRGDIQYF	TGTGCCATCAGCAACAGGGGAGACATTCAGTACTTC
few	TRBJ2-3	-	TRBV9	CASSVGGRTDTQYF	TGTGCCAGCAGCGTAGGCGGCCGCACAGATACGCAGTATTTT
few	TRBJ2-5	-	TRBV7-2	CASSLVGKTQYF	TGTGCCAGCAGCTTGGTAGGAAAGACCCAGTACTTC
many	TRBJ2-3	TRBD2	TRBV28	CASSPTSGVITDTQYF	TGTGCCAGCAGTCCTACTAGCGGGGTTATCACAGATACGCAGTATTTT
few	TRBJ2-7	TRBD1	TRBV9	CASSPGQGYSYEQYF	TGTGCCAGCAGCCCCGGACAGGGATACTCCTACGAGCAGTACTTC
many	TRBJ2-5	TRBD1	TRBV7-2	CASSLNRGQETQYF	TGTGCCAGCAGCTTGAACAGGGGCCAAGAGACCCAGTACTTC
many	TRBJ2-1	TRBD2	TRBV12-3/TRBV12-4	CASSPLLAGAGNEQFF	TGTGCCAGCAGTCCGTTACTAGCGGGAGCGGGGAATGAGCAGTTCTTC
-	TRBJ2-3	TRBD2	TRBV12-3/TRBV12-4	CASSLDGRAPDTQYF	TGTGCCAGCAGTTTGGACGGGAGGGCTCCAGATACGCAGTATTTT
few	TRBJ1-4	-	TRBV29-1	CSVAPGARSEKLFF	TGCAGCGTTGCCCCGGGGGCGCGGAGTGAAAAACTGTTTTTT
many	TRBJ2-3	TRBD2	TRBV4-2	CASSPGTSEDTQYF	TGTGCCAGCAGCCCGGGGACTAGCGAAGATACGCAGTATTTT
-	TRBJ2-5	-	TRBV6-5	CASSSLTRGGETQYF	TGTGCCAGCAGTTCCCTGACAAGGGGTGGCGAGACCCAGTACTTC
-	TRBJ2-3	-	TRBV20-1	CSARDPVSSTDTQYF	TGCAGTGCTAGAGACCCAGTCTCTAGCACAGATACGCAGTATTTT
few	TRBJ2-7	-	TRBV5-1	CASRFGQSSYEQYF	TGCGCCAGCAGATTCGGACAGAGCTCCTACGAGCAGTACTTC
many	TRBJ1-2	TRBD1	TRBV5-8	CASSLGQQGYGYTF	TGTGCCAGCAGCTTGGGACAACAGGGGTATGGCTACACCTTC
many	TRBJ1-4	-	TRBV20-1	CSARTAIPLQKLFF	TGCAGTGCTAGGACAGCGATCCCCTTGCAAAAACTGTTTTTT
many	TRBJ2-5	-	TRBV28	CASSLVSGLGETQYF	TGTGCCAGCAGCTTGGTCTCGGGGTTGGGGGAGACCCAGTACTTC
many	TRBJ2-1	TRBD2	TRBV4-1	CASSLRTSGSVRGNEQFF	TGCGCCAGCAGCCTCCGGACTAGCGGGAGCGTGAGGGGGAATGAGCAGTTCTTC
-	TRBJ1-4	TRBD1	TRBV24-1	CATSDFDPPGGQDEKLFF	TGTGCCACCAGTGACTTTGACCCCCCAGGGGGGCAGGATGAAAAACTGTTTTTT
-	TRBJ2-7	TRBD2	TRBV5-1	CASSLGGTSDEQYF	TGCGCCAGCAGCTTGGGGGGGACTAGCGACGAGCAGTACTTC
many	TRBJ2-1	TRBD1	TRBV4-2	CASSPKIGTGSNNEQFF	TGTGCCAGCAGCCCAAAGATCGGGACAGGGAGTAACAATGAGCAGTTCTTC
-	TRBJ1-6	TRBD1	TRBV20-1	CSARSGTGNSPLHF	TGCAGTGCTAGAAGCGGGACAGGGAATTCACCCCTCCACTTT
few	TRBJ1-2	TRBD1	TRBV9	CASSAMDRVGGYTF	TGTGCCAGCAGCGCCATGGACAGGGTTGGTGGCTACACCTTC
-	TRBJ1-3	-	TRBV7-2	CASRRDIGNTIYF	TGTGCCAGCAGACGGGACATAGGAAACACCATATATTTT
-	TRBJ2-1	-	TRBV5-8	CASSFSRDNEQFF	TGTGCCAGCAGCTTCTCCAGGGACAATGAGCAGTTCTTC
many	TRBJ1-2	-	TRBV12-3/TRBV12-4	CASSLALRLINYGYTF	TGTGCCAGCAGTTTAGCGCTGAGATTAATTAACTATGGCTACACCTTC
few	TRBJ1-2	-	TRBV6-2/TRBV6-3	CASRKHRETNYGYTF	TGTGCCAGCAGGAAACACAGGGAGACGAACTATGGCTACACCTTC
many	TRBJ2-1	TRBD2	TRBV4-3	CASSPSGREDNEQFF	TGCGCCAGCAGCCCTAGCGGGAGGGAGGACAATGAGCAGTTCTTC
many	TRBJ2-5	TRBD1	TRBV5-1	CASSTRTIDRAETQYF	TGCGCCAGCAGCACTCGAACCATCGACAGGGCCGAGACCCAGTACTTC
-	TRBJ2-3	TRBD1	TRBV20-1	CSAGSGTGTDTQYF	TGCAGTGCTGGATCCGGGACAGGGACAGATACGCAGTATTTT
many	TRBJ2-1	TRBD1	TRBV5-4	CASSLGGTGVFGEQFF	TGTGCCAGCAGCTTGGGAGGGACAGGGGTCTTCGGTGAGCAGTTCTTC
many	TRBJ1-2	TRBD1	TRBV27	CASSLSSRQGARFGYGYTF	TGTGCCAGCAGTTTATCATCTCGCCAGGGGGCGAGGTTTGGCTATGGCTACACCTTC
-	TRBJ2-7	-	TRBV5-1	CASSLGPGDGTPNF	TGCGCCAGCAGCCTTGGACCCGGGGATGGGACACCGAACTTC